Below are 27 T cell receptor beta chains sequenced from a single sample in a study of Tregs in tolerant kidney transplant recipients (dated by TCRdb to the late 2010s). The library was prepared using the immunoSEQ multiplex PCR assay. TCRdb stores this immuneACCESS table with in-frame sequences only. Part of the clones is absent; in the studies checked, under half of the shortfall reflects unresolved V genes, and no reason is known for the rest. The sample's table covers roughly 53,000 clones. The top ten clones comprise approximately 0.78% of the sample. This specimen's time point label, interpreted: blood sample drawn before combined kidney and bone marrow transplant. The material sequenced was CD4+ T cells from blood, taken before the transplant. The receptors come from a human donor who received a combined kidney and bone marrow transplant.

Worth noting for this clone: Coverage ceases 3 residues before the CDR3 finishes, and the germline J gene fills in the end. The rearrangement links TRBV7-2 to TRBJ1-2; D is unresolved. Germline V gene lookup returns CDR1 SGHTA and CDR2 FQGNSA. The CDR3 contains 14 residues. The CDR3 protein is CASSPDGVSSGYTF. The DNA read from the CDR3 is TGTGCCAGCAGCCCCGACGGGGTCTCGTCAGGC.

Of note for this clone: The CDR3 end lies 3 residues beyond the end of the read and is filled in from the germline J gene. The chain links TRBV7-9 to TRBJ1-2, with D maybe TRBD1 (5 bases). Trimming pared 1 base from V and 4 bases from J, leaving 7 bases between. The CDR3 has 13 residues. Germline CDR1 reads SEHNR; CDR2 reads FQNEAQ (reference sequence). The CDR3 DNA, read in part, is TGTGCCAGCAGCTTAGACGGGGGCTATGGC. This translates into CASSLDGGYG. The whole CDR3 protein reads CASSLDGGYGYTF.

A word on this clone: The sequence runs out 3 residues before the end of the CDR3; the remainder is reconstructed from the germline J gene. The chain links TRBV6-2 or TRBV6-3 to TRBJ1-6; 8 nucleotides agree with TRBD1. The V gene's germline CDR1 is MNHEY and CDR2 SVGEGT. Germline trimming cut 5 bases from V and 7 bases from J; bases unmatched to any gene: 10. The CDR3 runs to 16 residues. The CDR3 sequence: CASSTDRGNRNSPLHF. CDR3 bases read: TGTGCCAGCAGTACCGACAGGGGAAATAGGAATTCACCC.

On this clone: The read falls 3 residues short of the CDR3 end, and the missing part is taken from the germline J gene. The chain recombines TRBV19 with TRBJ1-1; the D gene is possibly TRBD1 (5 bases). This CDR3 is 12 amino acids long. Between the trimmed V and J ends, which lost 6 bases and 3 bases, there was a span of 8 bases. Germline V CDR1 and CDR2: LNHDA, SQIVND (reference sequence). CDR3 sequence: CASRDIYTEAFF. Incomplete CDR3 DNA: TGTGCCAGTAGGGACATCTACACTGAA.

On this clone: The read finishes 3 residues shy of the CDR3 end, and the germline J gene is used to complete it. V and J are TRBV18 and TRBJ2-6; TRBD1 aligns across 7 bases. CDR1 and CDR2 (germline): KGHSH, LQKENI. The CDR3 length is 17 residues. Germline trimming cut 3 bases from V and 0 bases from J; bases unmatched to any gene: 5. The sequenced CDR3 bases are TGTGCCAGCTCACCCAAAGGGACAGACTCTGGGGCCAACGTC. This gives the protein CASSPKGTDSGANV. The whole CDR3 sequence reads CASSPKGTDSGANVLTF.

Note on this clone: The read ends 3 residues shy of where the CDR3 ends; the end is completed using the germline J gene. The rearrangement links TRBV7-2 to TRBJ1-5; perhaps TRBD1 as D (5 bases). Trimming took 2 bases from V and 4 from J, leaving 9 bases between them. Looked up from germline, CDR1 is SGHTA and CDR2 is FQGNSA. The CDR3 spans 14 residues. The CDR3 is CASSLWRGNQPQHF. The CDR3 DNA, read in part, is TGTGCCAGCAGCTTATGGAGGGGAAATCAGCCC.

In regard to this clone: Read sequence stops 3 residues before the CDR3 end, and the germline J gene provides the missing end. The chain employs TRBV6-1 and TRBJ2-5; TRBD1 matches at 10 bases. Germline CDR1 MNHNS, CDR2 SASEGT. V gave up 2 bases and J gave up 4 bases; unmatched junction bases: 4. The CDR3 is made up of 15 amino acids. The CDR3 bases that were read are TGTGCCAGCAGTGAACGGGACAGGGGTCGAGAGACC. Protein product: CASSERDRGRET. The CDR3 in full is CASSERDRGRETQYF.

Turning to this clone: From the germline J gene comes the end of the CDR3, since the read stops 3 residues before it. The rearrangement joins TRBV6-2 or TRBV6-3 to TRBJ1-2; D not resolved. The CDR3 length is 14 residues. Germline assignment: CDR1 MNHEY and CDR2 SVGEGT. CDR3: CASSYPVNFLGYTF. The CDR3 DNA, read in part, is TGTGCCAGCAGTTACCCCGTAAATTTCCTCGGC.

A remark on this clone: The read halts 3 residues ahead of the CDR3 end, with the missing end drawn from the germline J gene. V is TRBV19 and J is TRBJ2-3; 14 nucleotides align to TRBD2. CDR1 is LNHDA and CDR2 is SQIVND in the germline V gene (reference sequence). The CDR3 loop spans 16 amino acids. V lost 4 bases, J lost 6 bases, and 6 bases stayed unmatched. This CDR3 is CASSNGRTSGRDTQYF. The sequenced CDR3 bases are TGTGCCAGTAGTAACGGGAGGACTAGCGGGAGGGATACG. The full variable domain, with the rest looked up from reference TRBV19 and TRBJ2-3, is DGGITQSPKYLFRKEGQNVTLSCEQNLNHDAMYWYRQDPGQGLRLIYYSQIVNDFQKGDIAEGYSVSREKKESFPLTVTSAQKNPTAFYLCASSNGRTSGRDTQYFGPGTRLTVL.

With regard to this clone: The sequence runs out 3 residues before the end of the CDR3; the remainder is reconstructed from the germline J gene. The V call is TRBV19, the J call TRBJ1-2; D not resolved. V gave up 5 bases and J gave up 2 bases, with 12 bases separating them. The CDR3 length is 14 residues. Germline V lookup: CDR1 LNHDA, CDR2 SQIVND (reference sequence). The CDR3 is CASSPLGPNYGYTF. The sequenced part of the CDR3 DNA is TGTGCCAGTAGTCCCCTGGGCCCCAACTATGGC.

This chain's CDR3 is CASSLTGGQTEAFF. The sequenced part of the CDR3 DNA is TGTGCCAGCAGCCTAACTGGGGGACAGACTGAA. This rearrangement joins TRBV7-2 to TRBJ1-1, with 7 bases lining up with TRBD1. Sequencing ends 3 residues short of the CDR3 end; the germline J gene provides the rest. The CDR3 covers 14 residues. Per the germline V gene, CDR1 is SGHTA and CDR2 is FQGNSA. The J segment lost 5 bases and the V segment lost 5 bases, leaving 8 bases of the junction unmatched.

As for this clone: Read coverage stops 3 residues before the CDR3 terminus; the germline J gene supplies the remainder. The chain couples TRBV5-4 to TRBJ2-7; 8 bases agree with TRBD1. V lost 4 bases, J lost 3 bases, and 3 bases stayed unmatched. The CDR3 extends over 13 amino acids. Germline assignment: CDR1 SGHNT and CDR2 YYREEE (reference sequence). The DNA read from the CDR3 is TGTGCCAGCAGCAGGACAGGGTTCTACGAG. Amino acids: CASSRTGFYE. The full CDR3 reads CASSRTGFYEQYF.

The part of the CDR3 DNA that was read is TGTGCCAGTAGTCCCCCCGGGGGGGGCAATCAGCCC. Its protein is CASSPPGGGNQP. The whole CDR3 region reads CASSPPGGGNQPQHF. V is TRBV19 and J is TRBJ1-5; tentatively, D is TRBD1 (5 bases). The read ends 3 residues early relative to the CDR3; the germline J gene fills the gap. This CDR3 has 15 amino acids. From germline, CDR1 is LNHDA and CDR2 SQIVND (reference sequence). V lost 5 bases to trimming and J lost 2 bases, with 13 bases between them. Filled out from reference TRBV19 and TRBJ1-5, the complete variable domain reads DGGITQSPKYLFRKEGQNVTLSCEQNLNHDAMYWYRQDPGQGLRLIYYSQIVNDFQKGDIAEGYSVSREKKESFPLTVTSAQKNPTAFYLCASSPPGGGNQPQHFGDGTRLSIL.

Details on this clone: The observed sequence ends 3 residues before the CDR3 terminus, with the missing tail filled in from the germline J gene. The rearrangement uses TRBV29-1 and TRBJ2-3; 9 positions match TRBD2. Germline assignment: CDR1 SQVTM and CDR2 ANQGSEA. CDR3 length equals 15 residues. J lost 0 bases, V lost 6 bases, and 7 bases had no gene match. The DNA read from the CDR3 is TGCAGCGTCTTGACTAGCGGAGTTAGCACAGATACG. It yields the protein CSVLTSGVSTDT. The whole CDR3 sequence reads CSVLTSGVSTDTQYF.

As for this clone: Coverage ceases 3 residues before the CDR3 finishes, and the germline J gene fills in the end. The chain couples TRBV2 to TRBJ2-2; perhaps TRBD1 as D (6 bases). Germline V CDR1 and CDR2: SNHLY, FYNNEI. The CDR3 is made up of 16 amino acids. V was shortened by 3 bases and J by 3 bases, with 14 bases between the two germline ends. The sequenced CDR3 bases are TGTGCCAGCAGTGACGGGCAGGGGTCCCACACCGGGGAG. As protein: CASSDGQGSHTGE. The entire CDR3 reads CASSDGQGSHTGELFF.

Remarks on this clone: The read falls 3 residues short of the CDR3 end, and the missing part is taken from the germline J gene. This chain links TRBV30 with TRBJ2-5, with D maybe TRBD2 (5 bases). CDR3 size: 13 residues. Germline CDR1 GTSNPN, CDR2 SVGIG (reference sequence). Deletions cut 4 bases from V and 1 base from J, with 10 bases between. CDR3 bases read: TGTGCCTGGATGGCCGGGGTCCAAGAGACC. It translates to CAWMAGVQET. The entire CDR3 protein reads CAWMAGVQETQYF.

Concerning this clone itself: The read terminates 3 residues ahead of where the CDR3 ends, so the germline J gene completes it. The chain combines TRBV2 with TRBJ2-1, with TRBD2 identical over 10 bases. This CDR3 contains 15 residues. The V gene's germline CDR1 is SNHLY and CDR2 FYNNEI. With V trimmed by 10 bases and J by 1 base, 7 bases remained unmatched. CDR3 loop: CAISRTSGSYNEQFF. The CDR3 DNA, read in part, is TGTGCCATCTCCAGGACTAGCGGATCCTACAATGAG.

The CDR3 bases that were read are TGCGCCAGCAGATGGGGGGGCGAGGATACG. Amino acid sequence: CASRWGGEDT. The entire CDR3 reads CASRWGGEDTQYF. V is TRBV5-1 and J is TRBJ2-3, with D possibly being TRBD2 (7 bases). The DNA ends 3 residues before the CDR3 does, and the rest of the CDR3 is filled in from the germline J gene. The CDR3 loop spans 13 amino acids. V was shortened by 5 bases and J by 6 bases, with 13 bases between the two germline ends. Germline loops: CDR1 SGHRS, CDR2 YFSETQ.

CDR3 DNA, as far as it was read: TGCGCCAGCAGCTTGGCGCAGGGCCGAGGAGTGGGAGATACG. Protein product: CASSLAQGRGVGDT. The entire CDR3 reads CASSLAQGRGVGDTQYF. The V gene is TRBV5-1, the J gene TRBJ2-3; possible D gene TRBD1, 5 bases. The CDR3 end is not reached by the read, which stops 3 residues before it; the germline J gene fills it in. This CDR3 spans 17 amino acids. Germline loops: CDR1 SGHRS, CDR2 YFSETQ. Trimming pared 0 bases from V and 5 bases from J, leaving 19 bases between.

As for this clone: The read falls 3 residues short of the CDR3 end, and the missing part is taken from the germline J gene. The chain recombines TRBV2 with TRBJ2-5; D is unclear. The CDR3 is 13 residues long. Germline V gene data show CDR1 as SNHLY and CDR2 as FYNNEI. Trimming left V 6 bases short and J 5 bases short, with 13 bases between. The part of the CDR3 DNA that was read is TGTGCCAGCAGAAACCCTAGTGGGGAGACC. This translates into CASRNPSGET. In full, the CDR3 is CASRNPSGETQYF. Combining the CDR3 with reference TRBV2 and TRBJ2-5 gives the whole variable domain EPEVTQTPSHQVTQMGQEVILRCVPISNHLYFYWYRQILGQKVEFLVSFYNNEISEKSEIFDDQFSVERPDGSNFTLKIRSTKLEDSAMYFCASRNPSGETQYFGPGTRLLVL.

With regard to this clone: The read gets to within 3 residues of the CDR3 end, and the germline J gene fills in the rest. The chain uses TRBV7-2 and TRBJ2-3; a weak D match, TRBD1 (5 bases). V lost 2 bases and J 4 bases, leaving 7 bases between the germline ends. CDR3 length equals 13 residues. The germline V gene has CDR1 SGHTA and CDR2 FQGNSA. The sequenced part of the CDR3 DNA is TGTGCCAGCAGCTTACGCAGGGCAGATACG. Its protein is CASSLRRADT. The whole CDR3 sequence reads CASSLRRADTQYF.

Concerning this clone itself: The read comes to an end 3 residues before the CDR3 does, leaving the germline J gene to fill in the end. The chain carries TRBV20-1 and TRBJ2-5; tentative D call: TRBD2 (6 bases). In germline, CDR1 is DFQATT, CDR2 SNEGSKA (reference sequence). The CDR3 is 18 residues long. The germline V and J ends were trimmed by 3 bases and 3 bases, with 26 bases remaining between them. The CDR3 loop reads CSASGVQLGGRPKETQYF. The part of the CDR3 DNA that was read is TGCAGTGCTAGTGGGGTCCAACTAGGAGGGAGACCCAAAGAGACC.

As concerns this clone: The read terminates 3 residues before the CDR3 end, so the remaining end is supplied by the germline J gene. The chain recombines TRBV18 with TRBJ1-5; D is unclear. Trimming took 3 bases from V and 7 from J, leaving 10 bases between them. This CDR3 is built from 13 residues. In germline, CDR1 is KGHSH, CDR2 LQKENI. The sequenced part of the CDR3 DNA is TGTGCCAGCTCACCGTCTGAGGGCCAGCCC. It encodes CASSPSEGQP. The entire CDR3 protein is CASSPSEGQPQHF.

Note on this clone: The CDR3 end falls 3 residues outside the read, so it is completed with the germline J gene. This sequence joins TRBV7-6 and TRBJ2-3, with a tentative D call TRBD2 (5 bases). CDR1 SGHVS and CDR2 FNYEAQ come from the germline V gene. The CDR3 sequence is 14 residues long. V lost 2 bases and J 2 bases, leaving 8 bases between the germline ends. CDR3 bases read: TGTGCCAGCAGCTTACTGCGGGCCACAGATACG. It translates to CASSLLRATDT. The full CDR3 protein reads CASSLLRATDTQYF.

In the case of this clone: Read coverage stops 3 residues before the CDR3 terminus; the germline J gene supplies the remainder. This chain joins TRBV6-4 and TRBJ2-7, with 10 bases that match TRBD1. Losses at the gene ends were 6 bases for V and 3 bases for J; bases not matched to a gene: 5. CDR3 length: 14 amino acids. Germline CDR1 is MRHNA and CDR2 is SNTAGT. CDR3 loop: CASRDGQGDYEQYF. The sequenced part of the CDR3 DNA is TGTGCCAGCAGAGACGGACAGGGGGACTACGAG.

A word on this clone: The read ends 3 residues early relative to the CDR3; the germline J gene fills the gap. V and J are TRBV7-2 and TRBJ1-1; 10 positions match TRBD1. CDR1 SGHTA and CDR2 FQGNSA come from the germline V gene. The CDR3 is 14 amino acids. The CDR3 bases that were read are TGTGCCAGCAGCCGACAGGGGGCGCTTAGAGGG. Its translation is CASSRQGALRG. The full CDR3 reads CASSRQGALRGAFF.

CDR3 DNA, as far as it was read: TGTGCCAGTAGGGATACAGGGAAGGGGAACTATGGC. Encoded protein: CASRDTGKGNYG. The CDR3 in full is CASRDTGKGNYGYTF. The chain links TRBV19 to TRBJ1-2; D perhaps matches TRBD1 (6 bases). The read halts 3 residues ahead of the CDR3 end, with the missing end drawn from the germline J gene. V was shortened by 6 bases and J by 2 bases, with 16 bases between the two germline ends. This CDR3 region has 15 residues. Germline V gene data show CDR1 as LNHDA and CDR2 as SQIVND (reference sequence).